This T cell receptor (beta chain) was identified during a study of neurological immune-mediated disorders (dated by TCRdb to about 2019). Background for the entire study: Using UMI-based sequencing, the study compared peripheral blood TCR-beta repertoires from patients with HTLV-I-associated myelopathy (HAM/TSP), patients with multiple sclerosis, and healthy controls. The cohort included 68 subjects: some 14 with HAM/TSP, around 34 with multiple sclerosis, and around 20 healthy controls. Alongside PBMC samples, the set of some 98 TCR-beta libraries contained longitudinal samples, technical triplicates, and paired CD4+ and CD8+ T-cell subsets that had been sorted. Longitudinal HAM/TSP donors and healthy donors each had 3 time-points at intervals of about 3-40 months.

What the research found in general, with its limitations: Across subjects, expanded clones never shared an identical CDR3 amino acid sequence, which suggests that the TCR-beta repertoires in every group were private. TCR clonal expansion was greatest in HAM/TSP patients and smallest in MS patients, who ranked below even healthy controls.

The sample's time point label is to be understood as: longitudinal time-point 1 (baseline). For the unsorted PBMC libraries, 2 million PBMCs were stored in RNAlater at -80 degrees C until RNA extraction and were used to generate the libraries. PBMCs were separated from peripheral blood using Ficoll-Hypaque density gradient centrifugation and then cryopreserved in liquid nitrogen. This clonotype was counted many times. Its specific antigen is unknown. No base-level quality is on record; no much larger clone is a single base apart. To synthesize cDNA, template-switch 5'RACE was performed with a primer carrying a 10-nucleotide random unique molecular identifier so that each TCR transcript was tagged. Every sequencing run covered 15-18 subjects and yielded more than 180 million TCR-beta sequences. Total RNA was extracted with the RNeasy kit. TCR-beta VDJ regions were amplified with primers for the TCR constant region and the 5'RACE anchor, using the KAPA Real-time Library Amplification kit. A first PCR added sample indexes and Illumina adaptors, and a second PCR then raised library yield. The roughly 650 bp TCR product was size-selected on a 2% E-gel SizeSelection system after Ampure bead purification. Before pooling, library quality was checked on a Bioanalyzer, concentration was measured with Qubit, and libraries were quantified with the Kapa Library Quantification kit. Libraries were sequenced paired-end 2 x 150 bp on an Illumina HiSeq 2500. To increase sequence diversity, roughly 23-30% phiX was spiked into each library pool. Regarding the original processing steps: Quality-filtered reads were processed with the UMI-based MiGEC pipeline, and over 90% of raw TCR sequences were removed by the MiGEC pipeline during error correction. IMGT germline references were used for aligning VDJ genes, and each clonotype was defined as a unique CDR3 amino acid sequence together with its V-J genes. VDJtools evaluated clonal expansion, Shannon diversity and CDR3 relatedness (CalcPairwiseDistances, ClusterSamples); CLCbio workbench built phylogenetic trees. A clone was classed as expanded if it had 8 or more unique UMIs, a cutoff based on coefficient-of-variation modelling across technical triplicates. The public reads were reanalyzed by TCRdb: fastp trimming at Q25, MiXCR alignment, in-frame beta chains only. Every entry covers one CDR3 protein and lists the most common genes and DNA from its rows. The V and J calls and clone size come from TCRdb's table, not from the authors' own analysis. The sample records around 71,000 distinct CDR3 sequences, about 13% of which are singletons. The top ten clones comprise under 5.5% of the sample.

This receptor was obtained from a female donor with HTLV-1-associated myelopathy (HAM/TSP). The specimen was PBMCs.

The CDR3 has the sequence CASSDSGLASDTQYF. The sequence in DNA is TGTGCCAGCAGTGACTCCGGACTAGCCTCAGATACGCAGTATTTT. The V and J genes are TRBV28 and TRBJ2-3, and TRBD2 aligns with 8 junction nucleotides. V and J are trimmed by 5 bases and 4 bases, and the gene matches miss 8 bases of the junction. Reading from cysteine to phenylalanine, the CDR3 counts 15 amino acids. The retained sequence is limited to the CDR3, 45 bases, with the frame set at the first base. As encoded in the germline V gene, CDR1 is MDHEN while CDR2 is SYDVKM.